These 10 T cell receptor beta chains were sequenced from one sample in a study of CD8+ T cells in alopecia areata (dated by TCRdb to 2016 to 2019). Library creation used the immunoSEQ multiplex PCR assay. For TCR sequencing, RNA was extracted from every sample and reverse transcribed into cDNA to serve as template. The immuneACCESS repertoire file appears here via TCRdb, limited to in-frame rearrangements. These files lack a portion of the clones; in checked studies, under half of the deficit traces to unresolved V genes, and the cause of the others is not known. For this sample there are over 90,000 clones; over 75% appear just once. Of the sample, approximately 10% falls within the top ten clones. This specimen's treatment or condition label, interpreted: oral pan-JAK inhibitor, 5-10 mg twice daily. Specimen: CD8+ T cells sorted from blood, collected at approximately week 30, from a patient treated with tofacitinib. These receptors were taken from a human donor with alopecia areata.

About this clone: This sample also contains other DNA sequences that code for the same CDR3. This sequence joins TRBV16 and TRBJ2-7; D is unclear. V gave up 2 bases and J gave up 5 bases, with 4 bases separating them. Germline lookup yields CDR1 KGHSY and CDR2 FQNENV. The CDR3 length is 11 residues. The CDR3 DNA reads as TGTGCCAGCAGCCAAGGTAACGAGCAGTACTTC. The encoded protein is CASSQGNEQYF.

This chain links TRBV5-1 with TRBJ2-2; 9 nucleotides match TRBD1. This CDR3 region has 14 residues. Germline trimming cut 0 bases from V and 6 bases from J; bases unmatched to any gene: 0. Germline lookup yields CDR1 SGHRS and CDR2 YFSETQ. The CDR3 region is CASSLGTGAGELFF. The CDR3, as DNA: TGCGCCAGCAGCTTGGGGACAGGGGCCGGGGAGCTGTTTTTT.

V usage is TRBV6-5 and J usage is TRBJ2-1; weak D call: TRBD2 (6 bases). The germline gives CDR1 MNHEY, CDR2 SVGAGI. This CDR3 has 15 amino acids. V lost 6 bases, J lost 2 bases, and 14 bases lay in between. CDR3 protein: CASSFGTGPYNEQFF. The CDR3 nucleotides read TGTGCCAGCAGCTTTGGGACTGGACCCTACAATGAGCAGTTCTTC.

This clone was counted once. The J gene is TRBJ2-5, the V gene TRBV29-1; D is possibly TRBD1 (6 bases). The end of the DNA aligns better with TRBJ2-7, so the J call may be wrong. CDR1 and CDR2 (germline): SQVTM, ANQGSEA. The CDR3 length is 13 residues. The CDR3 protein is CSVVAGAAYEQYF. The CDR3 DNA sequence: TGCAGCGTTGTGGCAGGGGCGGCGTACGAGCAGTACTTC.

This chain joins TRBV9 and TRBJ1-6; maybe TRBD1 (5 bases). Germline V gives CDR1 SGDLS, CDR2 YYNGEE. V was cut by 0 bases and J by 8 bases, with 21 bases left in between. The CDR3 consists of 18 residues. CDR3 DNA sequence: TGTGCCAGCAGCGTAGCGGAGGAAGGGACCGTGTTGGATTCACCCCTCCACTTT. Translating gives CASSVAEEGTVLDSPLHF.

This clone was picked up a small number of times. The chain links TRBV10-2 to TRBJ2-7, with D hard to call. Trimming pared 2 bases from V and 3 bases from J, leaving 8 bases between. This CDR3 has 13 amino acids. Germline loops: CDR1 WSHSY, CDR2 SAAADI. The CDR3: CASSEMGNYEQYF. CDR3 nucleotides: TGCGCCAGCAGTGAGATGGGTAACTACGAGCAGTACTTC.

This clone showed up just a few times. Other DNA sequences from this sample encode an identical CDR3 as well. The chain links TRBV5-1 to TRBJ2-1, with 10 nucleotides matching TRBD2. Germline loops: CDR1 SGHRS, CDR2 YFSETQ. CDR3 length equals 13 residues. The trim removed 1 base at V and 10 bases at J, leaving 2 bases unmatched. The DNA for the CDR3 is TGCGCCAGCAGCTTGACTAGCGGGAACGAGCAGTTCTTC. Translating it yields CASSLTSGNEQFF.

The chain recombines TRBV7-9 with TRBJ2-1, with D perhaps matching TRBD2 (5 bases). V lost 3 bases, J lost 9 bases, and 9 bases lay in between. Germline V lookup: CDR1 SEHNR, CDR2 FQNEAQ (reference sequence). This CDR3 has 12 amino acids. Written as DNA, the CDR3 is TGTGCCAGCAGCTTTTGGGAGAGTGAGCAGTTCTTC. The encoded protein is CASSFWESEQFF.

This clone was recorded only once. This chain links TRBV27 with TRBJ2-2, with no clear D. CDR1 and CDR2 (germline): MNHEY, SMNVEV (reference sequence). V lost 8 bases, J lost 6 bases, and 16 bases lay in between. This CDR3 region has 14 residues. The CDR3, as DNA: TGTGCCAGCTTTGGGCTAGAAAGTGCCGGGGAGCTGTTTTTT. It is translated as CASFGLESAGELFF.

The gene calls are TRBV11-2 and TRBJ1-2; D possibly corresponds to TRBD1 (5 bases). Germline V gene lookup returns CDR1 SGHAT and CDR2 FQNNGV. Trimming left V 5 bases short and J 7 bases short, with 23 bases between. This CDR3 comprises 16 residues. CDR3 protein: CASSPFLKEGLRGYTF. CDR3 DNA: TGTGCCAGCAGCCCCTTTTTGAAGGAGGGGTTGCGTGGCTACACCTTC. Combining the CDR3 with reference TRBV11-2 and TRBJ1-2 gives the whole variable domain EAGVAQSPRYKIIEKRQSVAFWCNPISGHATLYWYQQILGQGPKLLIQFQNNGVVDDSQLPKDRFSAERLKGVDSTLKIQPAKLEDSAVYLCASSPFLKEGLRGYTFGSGTRLTVV.